Listed here is a single T cell receptor (beta chain). The sample comes from a study of control samples from healthy donors and cancer patients. Measured with immunoSEQ multiplex PCR; TCRdb has only the in-frame clones, and not every one. The sample yields 100,000 to 150,000 clones, 80% to 95% seen once. From germline, CDR1 is SGHTA and CDR2 FQGTGA. The junction had 11 bases not matched to a gene; V was cut back by 3 bases and J by 8 bases. The CDR3 sequence is 16 residues long. The TCR sequence derives from a man aged 40-49 years in good health. The chain is built from TRBV7-3 and TRBJ2-1, with TRBD1 matching 9 bases. Sequencing input: blood. CDR3 sequence (DNA): TGTGCCAGCAGCTTCCCGAGGACAGGGGAAATAGATGAGCAGTTCTTC. This gives the protein CASSFPRTGEIDEQFF. The whole variable domain, filled in from reference TRBV7-3 and TRBJ2-1, reads GAGVSQTPSNKVTEKGKYVELRCDPISGHTALYWYRQSLGQGPEFLIYFQGTGAADDSGLPNDRFFAVRPEGSVSTLKIQRTERGDSAVYLCASSFPRTGEIDEQFFGPGTRLTVL.